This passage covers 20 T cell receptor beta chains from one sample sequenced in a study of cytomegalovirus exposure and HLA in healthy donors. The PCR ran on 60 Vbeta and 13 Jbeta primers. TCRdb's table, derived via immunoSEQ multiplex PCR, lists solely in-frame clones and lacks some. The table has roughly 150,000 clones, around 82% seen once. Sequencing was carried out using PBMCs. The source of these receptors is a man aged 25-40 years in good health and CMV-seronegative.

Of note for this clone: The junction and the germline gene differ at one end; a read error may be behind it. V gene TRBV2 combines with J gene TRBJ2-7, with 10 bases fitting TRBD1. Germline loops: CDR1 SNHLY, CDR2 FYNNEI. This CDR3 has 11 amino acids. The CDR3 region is CASSPDRGSHF. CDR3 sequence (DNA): TGTGCCAGCAGCCCGGACAGGGGGTCGCACTTC.

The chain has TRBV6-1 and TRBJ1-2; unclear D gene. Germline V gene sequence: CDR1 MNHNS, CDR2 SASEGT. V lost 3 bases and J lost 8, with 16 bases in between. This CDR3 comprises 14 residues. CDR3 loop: CASSDDWLARGYTF. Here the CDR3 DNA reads TGTGCCAGCAGTGATGACTGGTTGGCTCGGGGCTACACCTTC.

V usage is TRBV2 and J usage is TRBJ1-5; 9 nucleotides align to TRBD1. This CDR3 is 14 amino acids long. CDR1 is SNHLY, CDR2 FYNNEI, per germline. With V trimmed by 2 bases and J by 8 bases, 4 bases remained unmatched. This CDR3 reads CASSETGGDEPQHF. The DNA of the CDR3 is TGTGCCAGCAGTGAAACAGGGGGCGACGAGCCCCAGCATTTT.

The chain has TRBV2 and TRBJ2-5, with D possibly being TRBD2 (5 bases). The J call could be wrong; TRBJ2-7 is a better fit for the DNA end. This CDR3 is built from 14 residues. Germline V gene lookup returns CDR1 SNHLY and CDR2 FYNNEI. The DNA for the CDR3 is TGTGCCAGCAGTGAGGAGGTTTTGGCCTACGAGCAGTACTTC. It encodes CASSEEVLAYEQYF.

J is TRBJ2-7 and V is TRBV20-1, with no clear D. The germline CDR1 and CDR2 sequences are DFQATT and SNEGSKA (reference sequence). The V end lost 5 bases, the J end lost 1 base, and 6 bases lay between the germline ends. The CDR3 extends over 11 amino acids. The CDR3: CSAELSYEQYF. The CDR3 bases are TGCAGTGCTGAACTATCCTACGAGCAGTACTTC.

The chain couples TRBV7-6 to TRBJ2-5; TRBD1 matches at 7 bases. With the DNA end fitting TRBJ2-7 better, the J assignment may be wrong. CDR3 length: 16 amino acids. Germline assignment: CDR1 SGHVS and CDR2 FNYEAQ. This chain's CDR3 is CASSSPQGISSYEQYF. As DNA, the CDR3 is TGTGCCAGCAGCTCCCCACAGGGGATTAGCTCCTACGAGCAGTACTTC.

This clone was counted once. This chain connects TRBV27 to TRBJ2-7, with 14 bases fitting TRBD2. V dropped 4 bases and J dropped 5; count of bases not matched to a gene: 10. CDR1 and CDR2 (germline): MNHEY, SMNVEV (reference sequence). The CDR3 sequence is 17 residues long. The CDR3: CASSWRLAGGLDNEQYF. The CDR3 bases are TGTGCCAGCAGTTGGAGACTAGCGGGAGGGTTGGACAACGAGCAGTACTTC.

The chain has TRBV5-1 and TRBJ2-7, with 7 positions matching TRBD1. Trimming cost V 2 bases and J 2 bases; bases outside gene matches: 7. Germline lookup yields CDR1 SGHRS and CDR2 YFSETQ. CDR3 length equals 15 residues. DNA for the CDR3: TGCGCCAGCAGCTTCGGACAGGCGACCCCCTACGAGCAGTACTTC. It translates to CASSFGQATPYEQYF.

CDR3 sequence reads: CASSPGLNTGELFF. DNA for the CDR3: TGTGCCAGCAGTCCAGGGCTGAACACCGGGGAGCTGTTTTTT. V gene TRBV28 combines with J gene TRBJ2-2; weak D call: TRBD1 (5 bases). Germline-derived CDR1 and CDR2 are MDHEN and SYDVKM. The ends were cut back, 5 bases at V and 1 base at J, with 8 bases in the middle. The CDR3 extends over 14 amino acids.

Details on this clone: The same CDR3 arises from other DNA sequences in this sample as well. CDR3 bases: TGTGCCAGCTCACCAACAGGGAGCACAGATACGCAGTATTTT. Encoded protein: CASSPTGSTDTQYF. J is TRBJ2-3 and V is TRBV18, with a weak D call TRBD1 (6 bases). The CDR3 is 14 amino acids. V was trimmed by 2 bases and J by 0 bases, leaving 6 bases between them. Germline assignment: CDR1 KGHSH and CDR2 LQKENI.

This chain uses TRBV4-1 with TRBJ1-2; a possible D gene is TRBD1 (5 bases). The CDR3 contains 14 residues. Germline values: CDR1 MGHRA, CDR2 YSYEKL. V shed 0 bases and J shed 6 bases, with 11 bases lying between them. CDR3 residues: CASSQDTDNDGYTF. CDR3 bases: TGCGCCAGCAGCCAAGACACGGACAACGATGGCTACACCTTC.

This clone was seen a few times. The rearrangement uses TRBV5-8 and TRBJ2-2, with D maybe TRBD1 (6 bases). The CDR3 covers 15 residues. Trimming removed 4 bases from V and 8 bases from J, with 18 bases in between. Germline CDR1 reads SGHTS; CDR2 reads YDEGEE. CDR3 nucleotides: TGTGCCAGCAGCCATTATCTCGACAGGCATGGGGAGCTGTTTTTT. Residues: CASSHYLDRHGELFF.

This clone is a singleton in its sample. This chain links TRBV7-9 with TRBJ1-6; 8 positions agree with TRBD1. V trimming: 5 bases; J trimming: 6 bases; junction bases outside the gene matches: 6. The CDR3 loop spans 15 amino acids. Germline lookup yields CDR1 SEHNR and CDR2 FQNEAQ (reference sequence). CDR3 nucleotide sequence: TGTGCCAGCAGCGCGCAGGGGGCCGGTAATTCACCCCTCCACTTT. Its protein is CASSAQGAGNSPLHF.

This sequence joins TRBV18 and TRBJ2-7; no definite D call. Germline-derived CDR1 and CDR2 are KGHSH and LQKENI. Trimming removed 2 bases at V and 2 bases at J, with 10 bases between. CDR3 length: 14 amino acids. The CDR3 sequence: CASSPSSFTYEQYF. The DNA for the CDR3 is TGTGCCAGCTCACCATCGTCGTTTACCTACGAGCAGTACTTC.

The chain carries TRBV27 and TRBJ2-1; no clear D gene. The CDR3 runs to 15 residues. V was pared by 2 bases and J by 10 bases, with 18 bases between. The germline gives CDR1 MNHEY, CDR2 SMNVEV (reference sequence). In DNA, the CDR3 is TGTGCCAGCAGTTTAGAGCCACTTGAGCTACGGGAGCAGTTCTTC. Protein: CASSLEPLELREQFF.

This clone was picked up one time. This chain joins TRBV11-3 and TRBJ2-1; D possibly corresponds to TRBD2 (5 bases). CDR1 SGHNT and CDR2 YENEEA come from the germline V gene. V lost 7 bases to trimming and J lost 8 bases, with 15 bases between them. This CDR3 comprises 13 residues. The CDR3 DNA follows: TGTGCCAGCAAGGAGGTTCTCTCGGATGAGCAGTTCTTC. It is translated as CASKEVLSDEQFF. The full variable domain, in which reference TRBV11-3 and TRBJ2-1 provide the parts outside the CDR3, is EAGVVQSPRYKIIEKKQPVAFWCNPISGHNTLYWYLQNLGQGPELLIRYENEEAVDDSQLPKDRFSAERLKGVDSTLKIQPAELGDSAVYLCASKEVLSDEQFFGPGTRLTVL.

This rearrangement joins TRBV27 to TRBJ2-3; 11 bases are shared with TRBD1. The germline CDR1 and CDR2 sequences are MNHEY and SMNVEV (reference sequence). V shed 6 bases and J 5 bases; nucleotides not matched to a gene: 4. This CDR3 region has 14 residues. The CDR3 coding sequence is TGTGCCAGCAGCTTGGACAGGGGGCAAGATACGCAGTATTTT. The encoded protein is CASSLDRGQDTQYF.

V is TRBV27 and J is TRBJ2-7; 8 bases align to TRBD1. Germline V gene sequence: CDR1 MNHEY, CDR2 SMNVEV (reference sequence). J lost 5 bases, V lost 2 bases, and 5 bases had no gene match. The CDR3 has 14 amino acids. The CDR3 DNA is TGTGCCAGCAGTTTACGGACAGGGACCAACGAGCAGTACTTC. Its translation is CASSLRTGTNEQYF.

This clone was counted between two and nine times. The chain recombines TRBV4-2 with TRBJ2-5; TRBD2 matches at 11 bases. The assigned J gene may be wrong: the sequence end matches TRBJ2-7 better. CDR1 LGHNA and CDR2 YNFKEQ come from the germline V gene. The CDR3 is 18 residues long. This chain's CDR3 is CASSQDASGRRGGYEQYF. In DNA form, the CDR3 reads TGTGCCAGCAGCCAAGACGCTAGCGGGAGGAGGGGAGGCTACGAGCAGTACTTC.

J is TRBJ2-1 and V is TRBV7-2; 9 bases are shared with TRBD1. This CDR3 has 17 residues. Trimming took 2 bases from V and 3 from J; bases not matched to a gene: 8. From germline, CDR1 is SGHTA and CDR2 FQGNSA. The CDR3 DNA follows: TGTGCCAGCAGCTTAAAGATAGGGACAGGGAACTACAATGAGCAGTTCTTC. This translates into CASSLKIGTGNYNEQFF.